The TCR beta chain under discussion was sequenced for a study of OX40 agonist ivuxolimab in advanced cancers. Study overall: Three patients, one with hepatocellular carcinoma and two with cutaneous melanoma, achieved partial responses. Study observations and caveats: The antigens recognized by the expanded peripheral T cells, that is their antigen specificity, were not determined. In CD8+ T cells, expanded clones were on average more numerous than in CD4+.

Clones were read by immunoSEQ multiplex PCR, and TCRdb kept only the in-frame ones, dropping some. The sample includes roughly 32,000 clones, roughly 80% seen only once; the top ten take roughly 2.5%. Autoimmune disease history or systemic immunosuppression was exclusionary. Turning to this clone: What it binds is unknown.

The input for sequencing was CD4+ or CD8+ T cells sorted from blood, taken in a trial of the OX40 agonist ivuxolimab. The sequence was obtained from an adult with an advanced solid tumor such as melanoma, head and neck, liver or kidney cancer.

Written as DNA, the CDR3 is TGTGCCAGCAACACCCCAGGAGGGGGCAGGGGCTACACCTTC. Amino acid sequence: CASNTPGGGRGYTF. V usage is TRBV6-1 and J usage is TRBJ1-2, with 7 nucleotides matching TRBD1. CDR1 and CDR2 (germline): MNHNS, SASEGT. V trimming: 7 bases; J trimming: 8 bases; junction bases outside the gene matches: 13. The CDR3 is 14 amino acids.